The rows below give T cell receptor beta chains drawn from one sample of a study of early T cells in non-severe SARS-CoV-2 infection. TCRdb re-called the 5' RACE reads with MiXCR, one entry per CDR3 protein. The sample has about 55,000 distinct CDR3 sequences; around 13% are singletons. The sample was whole blood, taken at baseline. These receptors came from an adult who was a healthcare worker with PCR-confirmed SARS-CoV-2 infection or an uninfected control (not recorded which). The CDR3 runs from the conserved cysteine through the conserved F or W. A D gene is named only where the DNA matches it firmly. Only some rows state a clone size, as once, few, many or a class for expanded clones.

clone_size j_call d_call v_call cdr3_aa cdr3_nt
NA TRBJ2-5 NA TRBV7-2 CASSLVLYETQYF TGTGCCAGCAGCTTAGTGTTATACGAGACCCAGTACTTC
NA TRBJ2-1 TRBD2 TRBV7-9 CASSPPGLAGVEQFF TGTGCCAGCAGCCCACCGGGACTAGCGGGAGTAGAGCAGTTCTTC
few TRBJ1-3 NA TRBV4-3 CASSPRRIVDTIYF TGCGCCAGCTCCCCCCGGAGGATCGTGGACACCATATATTTT
NA TRBJ1-2 NA TRBV29-1 CSVRPDPPNYGYTF TGCAGCGTTAGGCCAGACCCACCTAACTATGGCTACACCTTC
NA TRBJ1-4 TRBD1 TRBV28 CASSLSGTGGNEKLFF TGTGCCAGCAGTTTATCCGGGACAGGGGGTAATGAAAAACTGTTTTTT
NA TRBJ2-1 TRBD1 TRBV5-1 CASSLGTGSYNEQFF TGCGCCAGCAGCTTGGGGACAGGGTCCTACAATGAGCAGTTCTTC
NA TRBJ2-1 TRBD1 TRBV11-3 CASSTSGTGGWDEQFF TGTGCCAGCAGCACTTCCGGGACAGGGGGCTGGGATGAGCAGTTCTTC
many TRBJ2-2 TRBD1 TRBV2 CARSRDRANTGELFF TGTGCCAGATCCCGGGACAGGGCGAACACCGGGGAGCTGTTTTTT
NA TRBJ2-7 NA TRBV7-2 CASSTRTGSEQYF TGTGCCAGCAGCACTCGAACAGGAAGCGAGCAGTACTTC
many TRBJ1-1 TRBD1 TRBV28 CASSLGQGRKNTEAFF TGTGCCAGCAGTTTGGGACAGGGAAGGAAGAACACTGAAGCTTTCTTT
few TRBJ2-3 NA TRBV20-1 CSARTPRQTSTDTQYF TGCAGTGCCCGAACACCCCGACAGACTAGCACAGATACGCAGTATTTT
many TRBJ2-7 NA TRBV9 CASSPSGYEQYF TGTGCCAGCAGCCCGTCGGGCTACGAGCAGTACTTC
few TRBJ1-1 TRBD1 TRBV2 CASKGHQGDTEAFF TGTGCCAGCAAAGGGCACCAGGGGGACACTGAAGCTTTCTTT
NA TRBJ2-7 NA TRBV5-1 CASSFRGSSYEQYF TGCGCCAGCAGCTTTAGGGGGAGCTCCTACGAGCAGTACTTC
few TRBJ2-1 TRBD2 TRBV28 CASSPPSGGLIYEQFF TGTGCCAGCAGTCCCCCCAGCGGGGGGCTGATCTATGAGCAGTTCTTC
few TRBJ1-6 TRBD1 TRBV20-1 CSAPSGGGSPLHF TGCAGTGCGCCTTCAGGGGGCGGTTCACCCCTCCACTTT
few TRBJ1-5 NA TRBV5-8 CATSRASLLQPQHF TGTGCCACCTCAAGGGCTTCCCTGTTACAGCCCCAGCATTTT
many TRBJ1-2 NA TRBV20-1 CSAKPEYGYTF TGCAGTGCCAAGCCCGAGTATGGCTACACCTTC
many TRBJ2-6 TRBD1 TRBV7-9 CASSLVRLRQGIVSGANVLTF TGTGCCAGCAGCTTAGTACGTCTGCGACAGGGGATCGTGTCTGGGGCCAACGTCCTGACTTTC
many TRBJ2-1 NA TRBV6-2/TRBV6-3 CASRDGLGGYNEQFF TGTGCCAGCAGAGACGGCCTTGGCGGGTACAATGAGCAGTTCTTC
NA TRBJ2-5 NA TRBV7-9 CASRTELETQYF TGTGCCAGCAGGACTGAGCTGGAGACCCAGTACTTC
NA TRBJ2-7 TRBD1 TRBV7-2 CASSRGQGGQYF TGTGCCAGCAGCCGAGGACAGGGTGGGCAGTACTTC
many TRBJ2-1 NA TRBV5-1 CASSLAVRGSYNEQFF TGCGCCAGCAGCTTGGCTGTCCGGGGCTCCTACAATGAGCAGTTCTTC
NA TRBJ1-3 TRBD1 TRBV5-1 CASRLTGGNTIYF TGCGCCAGCAGATTGACAGGGGGAAACACCATATATTTT
many TRBJ2-5 NA TRBV11-2 CASTLLAETQYF TGTGCCAGCACCTTGCTTGCGGAGACCCAGTACTTC
many TRBJ1-1 NA TRBV27 CASSGRVPRDTEAFF TGTGCCAGCAGCGGCCGGGTTCCTCGGGACACTGAAGCTTTCTTT
few TRBJ2-1 NA TRBV10-1 CASSDAQTQQFF TGCGCCAGCAGTGATGCACAGACCCAGCAGTTCTTC
NA TRBJ2-1 NA TRBV12-3/TRBV12-4 CASSHQGRGPNEQFF TGTGCCAGCAGTCATCAGGGAAGAGGGCCCAATGAGCAGTTCTTC
few TRBJ1-2 TRBD1 TRBV5-1 CASNPGTGERGYTF TGCGCCAGCAACCCCGGGACAGGGGAGAGGGGCTACACCTTC
NA TRBJ2-2 TRBD2 TRBV7-3 CASRGGPETGELFF TGTGCCAGCAGGGGAGGGCCTGAGACCGGGGAGCTGTTTTTT
many TRBJ2-7 TRBD1 TRBV15 CATSPDRGDSYEQYF TGTGCCACCAGCCCAGACAGGGGGGACTCCTACGAGCAGTACTTC